These 2 T cell receptor beta chains came from one sample sequenced in a study of response to subunit inactivated influenza vaccine. Via MiXCR, TCRdb re-called the RT-PCR reads, giving one row per CDR3 protein. Among about 650,000 distinct CDR3 sequences listed, more than 15% were seen once. This sample comprised PBMCs from blood, obtained less than 13 days after vaccination. The source of these receptors is a man in his fifties or sixties who received an inactivated influenza vaccine.

The genes are TRBV20-1 and TRBJ2-7; D gene unclear. V lost 6 bases, J lost 1 base, and 10 bases lay in between. CDR1 and CDR2 (germline): DFQATT, SNEGSKA (reference sequence). This CDR3 contains 12 residues. The CDR3 here is CSAQDRSYEQYF. For the CDR3, the DNA is TGCAGTGCCCAGGACCGTTCCTACGAGCAGTACTTC.

The chain recombines TRBV5-1 with TRBJ2-5; D gene unclear. Germline CDR1 is SGHRS and CDR2 is YFSETQ. The CDR3 covers 14 residues. V was shortened by 4 bases and J by 2 bases, with 12 bases between the two germline ends. CDR3 nucleotide sequence: TGCGCCAGCAGCCGAAAGATGGGACAAGAGACCCAGTACTTC. It yields the protein CASSRKMGQETQYF.